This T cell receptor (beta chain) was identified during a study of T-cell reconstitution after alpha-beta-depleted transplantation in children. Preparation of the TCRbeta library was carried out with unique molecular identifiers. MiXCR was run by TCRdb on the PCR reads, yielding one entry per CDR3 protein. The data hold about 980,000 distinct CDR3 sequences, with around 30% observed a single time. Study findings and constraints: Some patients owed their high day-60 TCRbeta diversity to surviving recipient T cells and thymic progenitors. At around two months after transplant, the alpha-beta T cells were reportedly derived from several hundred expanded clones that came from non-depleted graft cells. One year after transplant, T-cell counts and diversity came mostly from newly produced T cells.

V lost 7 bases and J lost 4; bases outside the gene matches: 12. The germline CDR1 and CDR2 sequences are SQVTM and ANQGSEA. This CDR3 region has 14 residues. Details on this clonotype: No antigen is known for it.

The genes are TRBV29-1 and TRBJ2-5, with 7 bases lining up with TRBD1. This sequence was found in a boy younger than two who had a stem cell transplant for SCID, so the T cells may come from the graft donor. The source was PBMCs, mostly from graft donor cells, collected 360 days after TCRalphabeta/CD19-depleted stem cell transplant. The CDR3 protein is CSGSPGTVRETQYF. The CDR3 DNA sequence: TGCAGCGGCAGCCCCGGGACAGTGAGAGAGACCCAGTACTTC.